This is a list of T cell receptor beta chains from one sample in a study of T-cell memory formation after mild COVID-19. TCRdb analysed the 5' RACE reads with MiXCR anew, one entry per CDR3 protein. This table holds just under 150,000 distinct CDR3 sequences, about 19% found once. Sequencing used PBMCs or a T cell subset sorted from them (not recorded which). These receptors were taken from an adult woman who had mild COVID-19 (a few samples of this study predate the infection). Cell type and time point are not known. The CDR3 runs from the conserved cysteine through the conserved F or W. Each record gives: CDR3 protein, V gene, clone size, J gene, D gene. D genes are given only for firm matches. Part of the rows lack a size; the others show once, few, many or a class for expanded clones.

CASSVGTGVSGANVLTF	TRBV19	-	TRBJ2-6	TRBD1
CASSPQGRKDTQYF	TRBV12-3/TRBV12-4	few	TRBJ2-3	-
CASRLGLAGALRTDTQYF	TRBV11-3	-	TRBJ2-3	TRBD2
CASSSEPGLAGGYEQYF	TRBV5-1	-	TRBJ2-7	TRBD2
CAWTKTGFNEKLFF	TRBV30	-	TRBJ1-4	-
CASSHGTSRDYEQYF	TRBV5-1	-	TRBJ2-7	TRBD2
CASSQQGASTEAFF	TRBV7-9	-	TRBJ1-1	TRBD1
CASSLGRNTKETQYF	TRBV12-3/TRBV12-4	-	TRBJ2-5	-
CANSLGGVEPQHF	TRBV12-3/TRBV12-4	once	TRBJ1-5	TRBD1
CSARDGGGPNTEAFF	TRBV20-1	-	TRBJ1-1	-
CSAPRQQDYNEQFF	TRBV20-1	few	TRBJ2-1	-
CASSPPDGSGSKFF	TRBV18	few	TRBJ2-1	TRBD2
CASSIDGGADTQYF	TRBV5-1	-	TRBJ2-3	-
CASSLGFGGVFNEQFF	TRBV12-3/TRBV12-4	-	TRBJ2-1	-
CASSPWTGIENTEAFF	TRBV6-2/TRBV6-3	few	TRBJ1-1	TRBD1
CASSLQGRQAFF	TRBV7-2	-	TRBJ1-1	-
CASSPRIGVNTEAFF	TRBV18	few	TRBJ1-1	-
CASSPTSQVNTEAFF	TRBV18	-	TRBJ1-1	-
CASSPNLGTGLGTDTQYF	TRBV12-3/TRBV12-4	-	TRBJ2-3	-
CASSQLAGRARTIYF	TRBV3-1	-	TRBJ1-3	-
CASSPTTLVAQYF	TRBV7-2	few	TRBJ2-7	-
CASSSLSAGANVLTF	TRBV5-6	few	TRBJ2-6	-
CSVEGRPGQSSYEQYF	TRBV29-1	-	TRBJ2-7	TRBD1
CASNFGRLNTEAFF	TRBV12-3/TRBV12-4	many	TRBJ1-1	-
CASSALDRAEKLFF	TRBV5-5	-	TRBJ1-4	TRBD1
CASSLQGQNTEAFF	TRBV18	-	TRBJ1-1	-
CAASASGRSPLHF	TRBV3-1	-	TRBJ1-6	-
CSARDLAVPYNSPLHF	TRBV20-1	few	TRBJ1-6	-
CASSPRGGHILDEQFF	TRBV9	few	TRBJ2-1	TRBD2
CASSLTTTGWNEQFF	TRBV5-6	few	TRBJ2-1	-
CSVGLAGQGTDTQYF	TRBV29-1	-	TRBJ2-3	TRBD1
CSVPPGPQETQYF	TRBV29-1	few	TRBJ2-5	-
CASSVGYFRNTDTQYF	TRBV9	few	TRBJ2-3	-
CANIPSGQNTGELFF	TRBV27	many	TRBJ2-2	-
CASKTGLINYGYTF	TRBV6-5	few	TRBJ1-2	TRBD1
CASSPAGYEQYF	TRBV7-2	-	TRBJ2-7	-
CASRKTGTYNTRELFF	TRBV12-3/TRBV12-4	-	TRBJ2-2	-
CSVEGESSYEQYF	TRBV29-1	few	TRBJ2-7	-
CASSRIPGTLIGGDTQYF	TRBV3-1	once	TRBJ2-3	-
CASSEGQGPSYEQYF	TRBV2	-	TRBJ2-7	TRBD1
CASSQPGQGGEQYF	TRBV4-2	-	TRBJ2-7	-
CASSLSGGVAGELFF	TRBV7-3	-	TRBJ2-2	-
CASSRSGGESYEQYF	TRBV3-1	many	TRBJ2-7	TRBD2
CAITGGTSGAYEQYF	TRBV10-3	few	TRBJ2-7	TRBD2
CSARLAGGPTSTDTQYF	TRBV20-1	-	TRBJ2-3	TRBD2
CAISPGTSDQETQYF	TRBV10-3	-	TRBJ2-5	TRBD2
CASSLRPRGETQYF	TRBV7-9	few	TRBJ2-5	-